Included here is one T cell receptor beta chain sequence, with context. Germline CDR1 is SGDLS and CDR2 is YYNGEE. The length of the CDR3 is 17 residues. Trimming cost V 0 bases and J 4 bases; bases outside gene matches: 8. The sample originates from a study of control samples from healthy donors and cancer patients. Sequenced by immunoSEQ multiplex PCR; TCRdb stores in-frame clones only, minus some. The data contain 90,000 to 100,000 clones, over 75% of them singletons. The receptor comes from a woman under 30 in good health. The gene calls are TRBV9 and TRBJ2-1; 9 bases align to TRBD1. The sequenced sample was blood. CDR3 DNA sequence: TGTGCCAGCAGCGTAGACCCACGACAGGGGGTATACAATGAGCAGTTCTTC. Protein: CASSVDPRQGVYNEQFF.